This T cell receptor beta chain appears in the sequencing data of a study of a mutant IDH1 vaccine in newly diagnosed glioma. Study-wide context: Either 4-6 weeks after radiotherapy alone or alongside temozolomide, vaccination was begun. There were approximately 60% males and about 38% females among treated patients, whose mean age was about 41 years. Patients got radiotherapy, temozolomide, or both beforehand, and most got both. Week 35 held visit V12, while week 47 held visit V13.

The repertoire was sequenced with immunoSEQ multiplex PCR; TCRdb's copy has only in-frame clones and lacks some. The sample has 69,000 or so clones; 85% to 90% are singletons. Noted time point: week 35, safety follow-up. It was 300 ug of mutant IDH1 20-mer peptide that made up each vaccine dose, given with topical imiquimod. This CDR3 spans 15 amino acids. Germline loops: CDR1 SGHTA, CDR2 FQGNSA. V was clipped by 5 bases and J by 3 bases, with 14 bases between them. With regard to this clone: Its target is not known.

The V gene is TRBV7-2, the J gene TRBJ2-1, with D unclear. The specimen comprised PBMCs, sampled from a glioma patient whose treatment included an IDH1 peptide vaccine. This TCR came from a man aged 25 to 40 with glioma. The CDR3 here is CASSIEASHYNEQFF. The CDR3 bases are TGTGCCAGCAGCATAGAGGCAAGCCACTACAATGAGCAGTTCTTC.